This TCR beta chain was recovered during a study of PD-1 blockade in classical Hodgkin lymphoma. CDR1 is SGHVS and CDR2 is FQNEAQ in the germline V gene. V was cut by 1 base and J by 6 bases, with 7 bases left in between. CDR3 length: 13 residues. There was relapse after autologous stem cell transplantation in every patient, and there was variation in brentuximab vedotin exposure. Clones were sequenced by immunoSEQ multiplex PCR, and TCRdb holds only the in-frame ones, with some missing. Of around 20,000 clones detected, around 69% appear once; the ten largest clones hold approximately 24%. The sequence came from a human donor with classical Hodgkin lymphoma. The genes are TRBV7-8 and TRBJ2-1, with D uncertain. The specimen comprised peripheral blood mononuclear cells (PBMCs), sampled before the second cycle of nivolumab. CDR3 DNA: TGTGCCAGCAGCTTAGTTGCAGGCAATGAGCAGTTCTTC. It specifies CASSLVAGNEQFF.